This is a list of T cell receptor beta chains from one sample in a study of T-cell reconstitution after alpha-beta-depleted transplantation in children. Each CDR3 protein is one row after TCRdb ran MiXCR on the PCR reads. The sample lists about 420,000 distinct CDR3 sequences, under 20% occurring once. The specimen comprised PBMCs, mostly from graft donor cells, sampled 360 days after TCRalphabeta/CD19-depleted stem cell transplant. The source of these receptors is a boy in the first two years of life who had a stem cell transplant for Wiskott-Aldrich syndrome, so the T cells may come from the graft donor. Both conserved end residues are part of each CDR3. The order of the fields is D gene, J gene, clone size, V gene, CDR3 DNA, CDR3 protein. The D gene is left open where the match is weak. Rows give clone size only sometimes, using once, few, many, or a class for an expanded clone.

>-|TRBJ2-1|-|TRBV4-3
TGCGCCAGCAGCTGGGGAGCAGGATCCTACAATGAGCAGTTCTTC
CASSWGAGSYNEQFF
>-|TRBJ2-3|-|TRBV11-3
TGTGCCAGCAGCTTACAGGGGTCGCACACAGATACGCAGTATTTT
CASSLQGSHTDTQYF
>-|TRBJ1-1|few|TRBV5-1
TGCGCCAGCAGCTTGACAGGAAGGACCACTGAAGCTTTCTTT
CASSLTGRTTEAFF
>-|TRBJ2-7|-|TRBV7-7
TGTGCCAGCAGCTTAGAGGGCCAGCCTTACGAGCAGTACTTC
CASSLEGQPYEQYF
>TRBD2|TRBJ2-5|-|TRBV20-1
TGCAGTGCTAGCGGGAGGGCCCAAGAGACCCAGTACTTC
CSASGRAQETQYF
>TRBD2|TRBJ2-7|few|TRBV6-2/TRBV6-3
TGTGCCAGCAGTTACGGGACTAGCGGGAGCCCTTTGACCTACGAGCAGTACTTC
CASSYGTSGSPLTYEQYF
>-|TRBJ2-7|-|TRBV10-3
TGTGCCATCAGTGAGGTGGCCACCTACGAGCAGTACTTC
CAISEVATYEQYF
>-|TRBJ2-1|few|TRBV20-1
TGCAGTGCCCACACTAGACCCTCCTACAATGAGCAGTTCTTC
CSAHTRPSYNEQFF
>-|TRBJ2-7|-|TRBV10-3
TGTGCCATCAGTGGGGGGCTAAGGGAGCAGTACTTC
CAISGGLREQYF
>TRBD1|TRBJ1-2|-|TRBV6-5
TGTGCCAGCAGTCGGACAGGGAGGGGCGCGCACTATGGCTACACCTTC
CASSRTGRGAHYGYTF
>-|TRBJ2-7|-|TRBV7-9
TGTGCCAGCAGCCCCTGGACCAGGAGCTCCTACGAGCAGTACTTC
CASSPWTRSSYEQYF
>-|TRBJ2-7|many|TRBV19
TGTGCCAGCAGCCGGGACTCGACCTACGAGCAGTACTTC
CASSRDSTYEQYF
>-|TRBJ2-5|-|TRBV10-3
TGTGCCATCAGCCTGGACCACGGAGAGACCCAGTACTTC
CAISLDHGETQYF
>-|TRBJ2-7|few|TRBV11-3
TGTGCCAGCAGCTTAGGCTCCGGGTTGATTTACGAGCAGTACTTC
CASSLGSGLIYEQYF
>-|TRBJ2-7|-|TRBV29-1
TGCAGCGTTGTAGTCGTGGGGCACTACGAGCAGTACTTC
CSVVVVGHYEQYF
>-|TRBJ2-7|few|TRBV24-1
TGTGCCACCAGTGATTTGCGGGGGACACAGTTTTCCTACGAGCAGTACTTC
CATSDLRGTQFSYEQYF
>-|TRBJ2-4|few|TRBV10-3
TGTGCCATCAGTGAGTCCCGAGGGGGAAACATTCAGTACTTC
CAISESRGGNIQYF
>-|TRBJ2-2|few|TRBV18
TGTGCCAGCTCACCGCCGCGTCACCGAGGGACCGGGGAGCTGTTTTTT
CASSPPRHRGTGELFF
>-|TRBJ2-7|few|TRBV11-2
TGTGCCAGCAGCTTGACTAGGAATTCCTACGAGCAGTACTTC
CASSLTRNSYEQYF
>-|TRBJ2-1|few|TRBV7-9
TGTGCCAGCAGCTTACCCCTCCGCGGGATCTTCTACAATGAGCAGTTCTTC
CASSLPLRGIFYNEQFF
>TRBD1|TRBJ2-7|-|TRBV9
TGTGCCAGCAGCGTGGGGGGACAGGCGTACGAGCAGTACTTC
CASSVGGQAYEQYF
>-|TRBJ2-5|few|TRBV20-1
TGCAGTGCTAGAGGTGGGGGGCGGGAGACCCAGTACTTC
CSARGGGRETQYF
>-|TRBJ1-2|few|TRBV28
TGTGCCAGCAGTTCCCCCGGGGGGAGTGGCTACACCTTC
CASSSPGGSGYTF
>TRBD1|TRBJ1-2|few|TRBV9
TGTGCCAGCAGCGTGACCGGGACAGGGGGCGCGGATGGCTACACCTTC
CASSVTGTGGADGYTF
>-|TRBJ1-1|-|TRBV15
TGTGCCACCAGCAGAGATACAGCGCGGAACACTGAAGCTTTCTTT
CATSRDTARNTEAFF
>TRBD2|TRBJ2-3|-|TRBV29-1
TGCAGCGTTGAAGAAGCTAGCGGGGTTCCAGATACGCAGTATTTT
CSVEEASGVPDTQYF
>TRBD1|TRBJ2-5|few|TRBV6-1
TGTGCCAGCAGCCGGACAGGAGAGAGAGAGACCCAGTACTTC
CASSRTGERETQYF
>TRBD2|TRBJ2-7|many|TRBV10-2
TGCGCCAGCAGTGAGGCGCTAGCGGGAACGGGGGAGCAGTACTTC
CASSEALAGTGEQYF
>-|TRBJ2-6|few|TRBV4-3
TGCGCCAGCAGCCCCAAGGGACGAACTGGGGCCAACGTCCTGACTTTC
CASSPKGRTGANVLTF
>TRBD2|TRBJ2-7|-|TRBV11-3
TGTGCCAGCAGCGTTATGGGACTACCCAACTCCTACGAGCAGTACTTC
CASSVMGLPNSYEQYF
>-|TRBJ2-3|few|TRBV20-1
TGCAGTACCGGACGTACCAGCACAGATACGCAGTATTTT
CSTGRTSTDTQYF
>TRBD1|TRBJ2-5|-|TRBV12-3/TRBV12-4
TGTGCCAGCAGTCCGGGACAGGGGGCCAGGGAGACCCAGTACTTC
CASSPGQGARETQYF
>-|TRBJ2-3|-|TRBV24-1
TGTGCCACCAGTGATTTGAGTCGCGGTACAGATACGCAGTATTTT
CATSDLSRGTDTQYF
>-|TRBJ2-7|-|TRBV28
TGTGCCAGCAGTTTATCCCCGGGACAAAGGACACCCCCCAGCTCCTACGAGCAGTACTTC
CASSLSPGQRTPPSSYEQYF
>TRBD2|TRBJ2-3|few|TRBV12-3/TRBV12-4
TGTGCCAGCAGTTTAGGGACTAGTGTGAAGCCCACAGATACGCAGTATTTT
CASSLGTSVKPTDTQYF
>TRBD2|TRBJ2-3|few|TRBV3-1
TGTGCCAGCAGCCAATTGTCGCTAGCGGGGAGACCACGAGTTCCAGATACGCAGTATTTT
CASSQLSLAGRPRVPDTQYF
>-|TRBJ2-7|few|TRBV12-3/TRBV12-4
TGTGCCAGCAGTCCCGTGGGCAGAAAGGCCTACGAGCAGTACTTC
CASSPVGRKAYEQYF
>-|TRBJ1-1|few|TRBV10-3
TGTGCCATCAGGGGAGTAAAGGGCTTTGAAGCTTTCTTT
CAIRGVKGFEAFF
>TRBD1|TRBJ2-2|few|TRBV10-3
TGTGCCATCAGCGAGGGGACAGGGTTCCCTCCCCGGGAGCTGTTTTTT
CAISEGTGFPPRELFF
>TRBD1|TRBJ2-2|-|TRBV12-3/TRBV12-4
TGTGCCAGCAGAGCGACAGGGGGATACACCGGGGAGCTGTTTTTT
CASRATGGYTGELFF
>-|TRBJ2-7|-|TRBV10-3
TGTGCCATCAGTGCCCGGGGAGCAGTAGTTTACGAGCGGTACTTC
CAISARGAVVYERYF